What follows are 26 T cell receptor beta chains derived from one specimen sequenced in a study of tumor-infiltrating lymphocytes in primary liver carcinoma. Using a constant-region primer together with ProtoScript II reverse transcriptase, TCR beta cDNA was made from approximately 500 ng of total RNA. Libraries covering TCR beta were generated through three nested multiplex PCR rounds (using a slightly modified ARM-PCR). Forward primers for TRBV1-TRBV30 and a C-beta reverse primer served the first two PCR rounds, at about 10 cycles each. MiXCR, applied by TCRdb to the multiplex PCR reads, yields one record per CDR3 protein. The sample includes 250,000 to 350,000 distinct CDR3 sequences, about 50% of them seen just once. Germline DNA was extracted too, while blood RNA derived from unsorted whole blood. The sequenced material came from peripheral blood. The receptors come from a woman in her 30s with primary liver carcinoma and hepatitis B virus infection.

Turning to this clonotype: Mismatch with germline at one junction end may stem from a read error. The V and J genes are TRBV7-8 and TRBJ2-2; maybe TRBD2 (5 bases). The CDR3 totals 15 residues. Germline-derived CDR1 and CDR2 are SGHVS and FQNEAQ. This CDR3 is CASAWGASRPGEPFF. The CDR3, as DNA: TGTGCCAGCGCCTGGGGAGCGAGCCGGCCCGGGGAGCCGTTTTTT.

For this clonotype: Since the CDR3 does not end with the conserved phenylalanine or tryptophan, this likely comes from a read error. The rearrangement uses TRBV10-3 and TRBJ1-1; D gene ambiguous. Germline V gene data show CDR1 as ENHRY and CDR2 as SYGVKD. This CDR3 region has 14 residues. Between the trimmed V and J ends, which lost 3 bases and 4 bases, there was a span of 12 bases. In DNA, the CDR3 is TGTGCCATCAGTGACTCGTGGGGTTCCACTGAAGCTTTCCTT. Protein: CAISDSWGSTEAFL.

This clonotype has just one count. This could be a read error, since a much larger clone is one nucleotide away. The J gene is TRBJ2-1, the V gene TRBV10-3; TRBD2 is a possible D gene (5 bases). The CDR3 sequence is 13 residues long. CDR1 is ENHRY, CDR2 SYGVKD, per germline. The CDR3 sequence is CAIRKDGENERFF. The CDR3 nucleotides are TGTGCCATCAGGAAGGACGGGGAGAATGAGCGGTTCTTC.

A word on this clonotype: At one boundary the junction diverges from the germline segment, which might be a read error. The rearrangement links TRBV11-2 to TRBJ2-1; no firm D call. Germline values: CDR1 SGHAT, CDR2 FQNNGV. CDR3 length: 14 residues. CDR3 sequence (DNA): TGTGCCAGGAGCTTATTCCCCCTTGACAATGGGCAGTTCTTC. This encodes CARSLFPLDNGQFF.

This clonotype showed up many times. The chain has TRBV6-2 or TRBV6-3 and TRBJ2-3, with 12 bases aligning to TRBD2. The germline V gene encodes CDR1 MNHEY and CDR2 SVGEGT. J lost 5 bases, V lost 2 bases, and 11 bases had no gene match. CDR3 length: 18 amino acids. CDR3 bases: TGTGCCAGCAGTTACGCCGGGACTAGCGGGCAGCGCTTAGATACGCAGTATTTT. Amino acids: CASSYAGTSGQRLDTQYF.

This clonotype was seen ten or more times. The gene calls are TRBV12-3 or TRBV12-4 and TRBJ2-1; 10 nucleotides align to TRBD2. The J segment lost 7 bases and the V segment lost 6 bases, leaving 9 bases of the junction unmatched. The CDR3 loop spans 15 amino acids. The CDR3 DNA reads TGTGCCAGCAGATTCGGACTAGCGGCTCCTAATGAGCAGTTCTTC. Residues: CASRFGLAAPNEQFF.

This chain uses TRBV5-5 with TRBJ2-7; 16 bases map to TRBD2. CDR1 is SGHKS, CDR2 YYEKEE, per germline (reference sequence). Germline trimming cut 5 bases from V and 2 bases from J; bases unmatched to any gene: 7. The CDR3 totals 17 residues. CDR3 region: CASRMTGTSGGAYEQYF. The CDR3 DNA follows: TGTGCCAGCAGGATGACAGGGACTAGCGGGGGGGCCTACGAGCAGTACTTC.

In this sample, this clonotype turned up many times. J is TRBJ2-2 and V is TRBV11-2; D unresolved. There are 12 residues in the CDR3. CDR1 and CDR2 (germline): SGHAT, FQNNGV. Trimming took off 3 bases at V and 5 bases at J, with 4 bases between the two ends. Here the CDR3 reads CASSFITGELFF. CDR3 sequence (DNA): TGTGCCAGCAGCTTTATAACCGGGGAGCTGTTTTTT.

A remark on this clonotype: At one end, the junction sequence differs from germline, possibly due to a read error. The chain links TRBV11-2 to TRBJ2-1, with D uncertain. CDR3 length: 13 residues. The germline V gene has CDR1 SGHAT and CDR2 FQNNGV. CDR3 in amino acids: CASSLVFYNEQFF. The CDR3 nucleotides are TGTGCCAGCAGCTTAGTCTTCTACAATGAACAGTTCTTC.

About this clonotype: Since no conserved phenylalanine or tryptophan closes the CDR3, a read error is the likely cause. The rearrangement uses TRBV6-1 and TRBJ2-3; unclear D gene. The CDR3 runs to 14 residues. Germline V lookup: CDR1 MNHNS, CDR2 SASEGT. Trimming pared 4 bases from V and 2 bases from J, leaving 10 bases between. This CDR3 is CASSVRRLTDTQYL. The CDR3 DNA sequence: TGTGCCAGCAGTGTAAGGCGCCTCACAGATACGCAGTATCTT.

As for this clonotype: No conserved phenylalanine or tryptophan ends this CDR3, so it is likely a read error. The chain uses TRBV18 and TRBJ2-3; no clear D. The CDR3 totals 14 residues. The germline V gene has CDR1 KGHSH and CDR2 LQKENI. With 3 bases removed from V and 2 bases from J, the gap between germline ends came to 9 bases. DNA of the CDR3: TGTGCCAGCTCACCTCCGCAGCTCACAGATACGCAGTATTCT. Translation: CASSPPQLTDTQYS.

The sample holds many counts of this clonotype. The J gene is TRBJ1-2, the V gene TRBV6-1, with D possibly TRBD1 on 5 matching bases. From germline, CDR1 is MNHNS and CDR2 SASEGT. The CDR3 has 13 amino acids. V lost 8 bases, J lost 8 bases, and 18 bases lay in between. The CDR3 region is CASSSGWRDGYTF. In DNA form, the CDR3 reads TGTGCCAGCTCATCTGGGTGGAGGGACGGCTACACCTTC.

This clonotype showed up just a few times. V is TRBV2 and J is TRBJ2-3; perhaps D is TRBD1 or TRBD2 (5 bases each). The length of the CDR3 is 16 residues. Looked up from germline, CDR1 is SNHLY and CDR2 is FYNNEI. Trimming took off 2 bases at V and 7 bases at J, with 19 bases between the two ends. The CDR3 here is CASSERQGSLGNTQYF. DNA for the CDR3: TGTGCCAGCAGTGAACGTCAGGGAAGTCTCGGGAATACGCAGTATTTT.

This clonotype was counted at least ten times. The chain carries TRBV29-1 and TRBJ2-1; 7 bases agree with TRBD2. J gave up 9 bases and V 6 bases, and 11 bases lay outside the gene matches. The CDR3 totals 13 residues. The germline CDR1 and CDR2 sequences are SQVTM and ANQGSEA. CDR3 DNA: TGCAGCGTACCCCGGACGGGGGAGGGTGAGCAGTTCTTC. Translating gives CSVPRTGEGEQFF.

Points on this clonotype: Since a much larger clone is just one base distant, this may be a read error. Lacking the conserved final phenylalanine or tryptophan, this CDR3 likely reflects a read error. This chain connects TRBV6-1 to TRBJ2-7; TRBD1 is a possible D gene (6 bases). Germline V gene data show CDR1 as MNHNS and CDR2 as SASEGT. This CDR3 contains 14 residues. V gave up 3 bases and J gave up 2 bases, with 11 bases separating them. The CDR3 DNA reads TGTGCCAGCAGTGAGGCAGGGGTGGCCTACGAGCAGTACTTA. This gives the protein CASSEAGVAYEQYL.

Comment on this clonotype: A much more abundant neighbour one base away suggests this may be a read error. The chain has TRBV6-5 and TRBJ1-2; no clear D. This CDR3 spans 14 amino acids. Trimming cost V 5 bases and J 4 bases, with 14 bases left between them. CDR1 and CDR2 from the germline V gene are MNHEY and SVGAGI. The CDR3: CASSRGSNIYGYTF. The DNA of the CDR3 is TGTGCCAGCAGTAGAGGCTCAAACATCTATGGCTACACCTTC.

A few counts support this clonotype. A much larger clone sits a single nucleotide away, making a read error possible. No conserved phenylalanine or tryptophan is present at the end of the CDR3, so a read error is the likely explanation. The chain uses TRBV12-3 or TRBV12-4 and TRBJ2-1; 8 nucleotides agree with TRBD1. This CDR3 is built from 12 residues. The junction had 9 bases not matched to a gene; V was cut back by 7 bases and J by 13 bases. CDR3 nucleotides: TGTGCCAGCACTTTCCTGGACAGGGCCCAGTTCTCC. This translates into CASTFLDRAQFS.

This clonotype was seen a few times. The chain's CDR3 is CASSLGTEIYSNQPQHF. The DNA for the CDR3 is TGTGCCAGCAGTTTAGGGACAGAGATTTATAGCAATCAGCCCCAGCATTTT. V and J are TRBV12-3 or TRBV12-4 and TRBJ1-5, with D maybe TRBD1 (6 bases). This CDR3 has 17 amino acids. V shed 1 base and J shed 0 bases, with 13 bases lying between them.

Worth noting for this clonotype: The conserved phenylalanine or tryptophan normally closing the CDR3 is absent here, so this likely arose from a read error. It is unclear where the CDR3 begins or ends on the DNA, so no DNA is shown, and the CDR3 is as TCRdb lists it. The rearrangement links TRBV29-1 to TRBJ2-5; TRBD2 reflects the table's D call only, with no check against the DNA. The CDR3 spans 14 amino acids, including both terminal residues. Germline CDR1 reads SQVTM; CDR2 reads ANQGSEA. CDR3 residues: CSVGRAGGLETRYL.

The sample holds many counts of this clonotype. The rearrangement uses TRBV11-2 and TRBJ2-3, with TRBD1 matching 8 bases. The CDR3 totals 15 residues. The V segment lost 4 bases and the J segment 4 bases; nucleotides outside the gene matches: 7. Per the germline V gene, CDR1 is SGHAT and CDR2 is FQNNGV. CDR3 DNA: TGTGCCAGCAGCTCCCGGACAGGGCGGGCAGATACGCAGTATTTT. Translated: CASSSRTGRADTQYF.

The chain's CDR3 is CSVEIGANDEAFF. Written as DNA, the CDR3 is TGCAGCGTTGAAATCGGGGCTAACGATGAAGCTTTCTTT. This rearrangement joins TRBV29-1 to TRBJ1-1, with D tentatively TRBD1 (5 bases). The CDR3 covers 13 residues. The germline CDR1 and CDR2 sequences are SQVTM and ANQGSEA. V was cut by 2 bases and J by 7 bases, with 14 bases left in between.

The chain joins TRBV11-2 to TRBJ1-1, with 8 bases that match TRBD1. V shed 7 bases and J 5 bases; nucleotides not matched to a gene: 9. CDR1 and CDR2 (germline): SGHAT, FQNNGV. CDR3 length: 14 amino acids. This chain's CDR3 is CASNSTGVKTEAFF. CDR3 bases: TGTGCCAGCAACTCGACAGGGGTAAAGACTGAAGCTTTCTTT.

This clonotype was observed a single time. The rearrangement joins TRBV6-5 to TRBJ1-2; tentatively, D is TRBD1 (6 bases). CDR3 length: 13 residues. V was pared by 10 bases and J by 4 bases, with 16 bases between. CDR1 is MNHEY and CDR2 is SVGAGI in the germline V gene. CDR3 sequence reads: CATTGWGPYGYTF. The CDR3 bases are TGTGCCACCACAGGGTGGGGTCCCTATGGCTACACCTTC.

In regard to this clonotype: One end of the junction is discordant with germline, which a read error may explain. The chain is built from TRBV4-3 and TRBJ1-2; 9 bases are shared with TRBD1. Per the germline V gene, CDR1 is LGHNA and CDR2 is YSLEER. This CDR3 has 16 amino acids. The CDR3 DNA reads TGCGCCAGCAGCCCCTGGGCCGGACAGGGGTTTTATGACTACACCTTC. Protein product: CASSPWAGQGFYDYTF.

As concerns this clonotype: A clone one base away is much larger, so this may be a read error. The genes are TRBV6-6 and TRBJ2-1, with TRBD2 identical over 7 bases. CDR1 is MNHNY, CDR2 SVGAGI, per germline (reference sequence). CDR3 length equals 17 residues. This CDR3 is CASSYPRSSGSHNEQFF. CDR3 sequence (DNA): TGTGCCAGCAGTTACCCGCGGTCTAGCGGCTCCCACAATGAGCAGTTCTTC.

This clonotype was detected ten times or more. This sequence joins TRBV6-1 and TRBJ2-4; D uncertain. V was pared by 3 bases and J by 5 bases, with 11 bases between. This CDR3 region has 14 residues. CDR1 and CDR2 (germline): MNHNS, SASEGT. This CDR3 is CASSEPNNQNIQYF. DNA of the CDR3: TGTGCCAGCAGTGAGCCGAACAACCAAAACATTCAGTACTTC.